Detailed here is one TCR beta chain. These data originate in a study of cytomegalovirus exposure and HLA in healthy donors. Study-level information: Earlier findings included some 120 million unique TCR beta sequences obtained from 150 million to 200 million T cells.

The V gene's germline CDR1 is MNHEY and CDR2 SVGAGI. Trimming left V 7 bases short and J 7 bases short, with 13 bases between. The CDR3 extends over 12 amino acids. The primer mix had 60 Vbeta and 13 Jbeta primers. Authors' data handling: There were around 80 million unique TCR beta chains by a later count, and around 10 million of them were shared. TCRdb's table, derived via immunoSEQ multiplex PCR, lists solely in-frame clones and lacks some. V, J and clone size derive from that table, while D and trimming were established from the DNA sequence. The sample yields more than 110,000 clones, 75% to 80% seen once.

The chain combines TRBV6-5 with TRBJ1-2; D is perhaps TRBD1 (6 bases). This TCR was sampled from a male donor in good health and CMV-seronegative. Material: PBMCs. CDR3 amino acids: CASTSGAGGYTF. DNA of the CDR3: TGTGCCAGCACTTCAGGGGCGGGTGGCTACACCTTC.